This T cell receptor (beta chain) emerged from a study of T-cell reconstitution after alpha-beta-depleted transplantation in children. Unmatched junction bases numbered 9, after V lost 10 bases and J lost 3 bases. CDR1 is MNHEY and CDR2 is SMNVEV in the germline V gene (reference sequence). This CDR3 comprises 15 residues. It was with unique molecular identifiers that the TCRbeta library was prepared. One entry per CDR3 protein results from TCRdb running MiXCR on the PCR reads. This table holds 600,000 to 800,000 distinct CDR3 sequences, around 13% found once. This clonotype turned up a few times. This TCR was sampled from a girl between 2 and 10 years old with congenital amegakaryocytic thrombocytopenia, due to receive a stem cell transplant. The chain uses TRBV27 and TRBJ2-5; 12 bases match TRBD2. The sequenced sample was PBMCs, obtained before TCRalphabeta/CD19-depleted stem cell transplant. This chain's CDR3 is CATSLGLAGKETQYF. The CDR3 coding sequence is TGTGCCACATCACTCGGACTAGCGGGGAAAGAGACCCAGTACTTC.